The 3 T cell receptor beta chains given below trace back to one sample, sequenced in a study of Ad26.COV2.S vaccination and SARS-CoV-2 variants (dated by TCRdb to about 2021). The time point label on this specimen signifies: individuals recovered from natural SARS-CoV-2 infection. Library preparation was by the immunoSEQ multiplex PCR assay. TCRdb retrieved this table from immuneACCESS and kept in-frame rearrangements only. Not all clones are present; in checked studies, unresolved V genes account for under half, and no reason is known for the remainder. The sample table records about 350,000 clones; about 91% of these occur just once. Clones ranked in the top ten supply 3.5% to 4.5% of the sample. The sequencing here drew on peripheral blood, taken after recovery from COVID-19. Receptors originate from a human donor who had recovered from COVID-19.

The rearrangement links TRBV11-2 to TRBJ2-1, with D perhaps TRBD2 (6 bases). The CDR3 extends over 15 amino acids. V lost 7 bases, J lost 0 bases, and 13 bases lay in between. Per germline, CDR1 SGHAT and CDR2 FQNNGV. The CDR3 region has the DNA TGTGCCAGCAAAAGGGACTTCGGCTCCTACAATGAGCAGTTCTTC. Residues: CASKRDFGSYNEQFF.

This clone was counted once. The genes are TRBV9 and TRBJ2-7, with 11 bases matching TRBD2. Unmatched junction bases numbered 2, after V lost 3 bases and J lost 0 bases. CDR3 length: 15 amino acids. In germline, CDR1 is SGDLS, CDR2 YYNGEE. The CDR3 protein is CASSAGTSGSYEQYF. The CDR3 DNA follows: TGTGCCAGCAGCGCCGGGACTAGCGGCTCCTACGAGCAGTACTTC.

The chain recombines TRBV4-1 with TRBJ2-7; D possibly uses TRBD1 or TRBD2 (6 bases each). CDR1 is MGHRA and CDR2 is YSYEKL in the germline V gene. This CDR3 spans 17 amino acids. V was cut by 3 bases and J by 3 bases, with 21 bases left in between. This chain's CDR3 is CASSQDSRGTGVYEQYF. CDR3 bases: TGCGCCAGCAGCCAGGACAGTCGAGGGACGGGGGTCTACGAGCAGTACTTC.